This TCR beta chain is drawn from a study of technical replicates of blood from a handful of donors. Measured with immunoSEQ multiplex PCR; TCRdb has only the in-frame clones, and not every one. The sample has roughly 60,000 clones; 80% to 90% are singletons. V lost 6 bases and J lost 6; bases outside the gene matches: 4. The germline V gene encodes CDR1 MNHNY and CDR2 SVGAGI (reference sequence). This CDR3 is built from 13 residues. The chain links TRBV6-6 to TRBJ1-2, with TRBD1 matching 10 bases. This TCR was sampled from a human donor in good health. Some clones in this sample may be carry-over from other donors' samples. Sequencing used PBMCs. CDR3 in DNA: TGTGCCAGCAGCCAGACAGGGGGCAATGGCTACACCTTC. The encoded protein is CASSQTGGNGYTF.